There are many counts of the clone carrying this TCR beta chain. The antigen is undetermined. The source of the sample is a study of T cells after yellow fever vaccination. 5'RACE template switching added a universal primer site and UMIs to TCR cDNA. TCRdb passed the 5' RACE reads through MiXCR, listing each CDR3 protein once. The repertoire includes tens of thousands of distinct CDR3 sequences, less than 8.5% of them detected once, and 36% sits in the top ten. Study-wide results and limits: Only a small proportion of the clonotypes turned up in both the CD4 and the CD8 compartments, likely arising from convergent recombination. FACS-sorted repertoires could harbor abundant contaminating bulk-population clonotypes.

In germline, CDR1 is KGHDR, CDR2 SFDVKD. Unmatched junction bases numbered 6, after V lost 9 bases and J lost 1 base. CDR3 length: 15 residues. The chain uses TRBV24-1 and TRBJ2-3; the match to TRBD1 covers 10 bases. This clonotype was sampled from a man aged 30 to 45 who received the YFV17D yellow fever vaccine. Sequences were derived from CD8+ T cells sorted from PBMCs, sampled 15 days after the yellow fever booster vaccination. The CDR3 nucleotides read TGTGCCACCGGCGGACAGGGGGGCCGCACAGATACGCAGTATTTT. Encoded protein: CATGGQGGRTDTQYF.